This entry features one TCR beta chain sequence. Antigen unknown. This specimen comes from a study of CD8 T cells in ankylosing spondylitis. Broader study findings: Those disease-linked clones were CD8+; they were also relatively rare in peripheral blood. Within matched ankylosing spondylitis synovial fluid, disease-linked clones were reportedly significantly enriched. Ankylosing spondylitis blood seemed to carry a telltale TCR beta motif made of roughly eight highly homologous variants.

TCRdb reprocessed the 5' RACE reads via MiXCR and lists one record per CDR3 protein. The sample yields about 400,000 distinct CDR3 sequences, around 20% seen once. Sample: blood, either unsorted or a sorted T cell fraction (not recorded which). The TCR comes from a male donor with ankylosing spondylitis.

The CDR3 nucleotides are TGTGCCAGCAGCGAAACCCCCTCAGCGGGTGGCAATCAGCCCCAGCATTTT. This sequence encodes CASSETPSAGGNQPQHF. This chain joins TRBV3-1 and TRBJ1-5; no reliable D call. Between the trimmed V and J ends, which lost 5 bases and 2 bases, there was a span of 19 bases. Germline V gives CDR1 LGHDT, CDR2 YNNKEL (reference sequence). There are 17 residues in the CDR3.